This T cell receptor (beta chain) was captured by sequencing in a study of blood T cell repertoires in COVID-19. Libraries were prepared by immunoSEQ multiplex PCR; TCRdb keeps only in-frame clonotypes and omits some of them. Here the sample spans nearly 55,000 clones, 70% to 90% being singletons. This clone is termed medium-sized. The CDR3 length is 14 residues. V was cut by 0 bases and J by 8 bases, with 13 bases left in between. CDR1 is MNHEY and CDR2 is SVGAGI in the germline V gene. Sequencing was done on a sample of peripheral blood. This chain links TRBV6-5 with TRBJ1-1; D call uncertain. This sequence was found in a man aged 65 to 85 with active COVID-19. The CDR3 protein is CASSYSVGSREAFF. CDR3 coding DNA: TGTGCCAGCAGTTACTCTGTCGGATCGAGGGAAGCTTTCTTT.